This T cell receptor beta chain originates from a study of cytomegalovirus exposure and HLA in healthy donors. PCR amplification relied on 60 Vbeta primers (plus 13 Jbeta primers). Repertoires were generated with immunoSEQ multiplex PCR, while TCRdb's copy carries only in-frame clones and drops some. The sample comprises under 200,000 clones, 80% of which are singletons, and 1% rests with the top ten. Trimming left V 4 bases short and J 9 bases short, with 13 bases between. Germline CDR1 reads MNHNS; CDR2 reads SASEGT. This CDR3 is built from 14 residues. The sequenced sample was PBMCs. This chain links TRBV6-1 with TRBJ1-6; a weak D match, TRBD1 (6 bases). This receptor was identified in a woman in her fifties or sixties in good health and CMV-seropositive. CDR3 in amino acids: CASSVVDSSSPLHF. CDR3 coding DNA: TGTGCCAGCAGTGTTGTGGACAGCAGTTCACCCCTCCACTTT.